The 6 T cell receptor beta chains in this list originate from one sample, sequenced in a study of molecular identifiers for immune sequencing clone quantification. In TCRdb, the PCR reads were re-called with MiXCR into one record per CDR3 protein. The sample lists about 630,000 distinct CDR3 sequences; 25% were seen once. The sample consisted of naive CD8+ T cells from blood, with Jurkat cell RNA spiked in. Subset specified: FACS-sorted CD8+CD4-CCR7+CD45RA+ naive T cells. The receptors stem from a human donor in good health. Some libraries in this study had Jurkat cell RNA spiked in.

The V and J genes are TRBV5-6 and TRBJ1-2, with D tentatively TRBD1 (5 bases). CDR1 and CDR2 from the germline V gene are SGHDT and YYEEEE. This CDR3 is 13 amino acids long. Trimming cost V 4 bases and J 10 bases, with 17 bases left between them. The CDR3 DNA sequence: TGTGCCAGCAGCCACGACAGATCTCCTGACTACACCTTC. It encodes CASSHDRSPDYTF.

At least ten counts were recorded for this clonotype. The rearrangement uses TRBV6-5 and TRBJ2-3; D uncertain. The CDR3 is 16 amino acids. Germline CDR1 is MNHEY and CDR2 is SVGAGI. The germline V and J ends were trimmed by 2 bases and 0 bases, with 12 bases remaining between them. CDR3 DNA: TGTGCCAGCAGTTACGATCTAAGGGTTAGCACAGATACGCAGTATTTT. Translated: CASSYDLRVSTDTQYF.

The rearrangement uses TRBV6-5 and TRBJ2-1, with D possibly being TRBD2 (5 bases). Trimming left V 6 bases short and J 5 bases short, with 11 bases between. Looked up from germline, CDR1 is MNHEY and CDR2 is SVGAGI. The CDR3 length is 13 residues. The DNA for the CDR3 is TGTGCCAGCAGCCTCCAGGAGGACAATGAGCAGTTCTTC. It is translated as CASSLQEDNEQFF.

A word on this clonotype: A much larger clonotype is one base distant, so this may be a read error. The chain's CDR3 is CASSLVVYDPGTDTQYF. The CDR3 bases are TGTGCCAGCAGCTTGGTGGTCTATGACCCTGGCACAGATACGCAGTATTTT. This chain links TRBV5-3 with TRBJ2-3; unclear D gene. TRBV5-3 is assigned to the ORF class and has an uncertain function. This CDR3 comprises 17 residues.

The genes are TRBV5-1 and TRBJ2-1; D unresolved. Between the trimmed V and J ends, which lost 0 bases and 5 bases, there was a span of 12 bases. CDR3 length: 15 amino acids. The germline gives CDR1 SGHRS, CDR2 YFSETQ. CDR3 protein: CASSLAGEIDNEQFF. In nucleotides, the CDR3 is TGCGCCAGCAGCTTGGCTGGAGAAATCGACAATGAGCAGTTCTTC.

This clonotype was counted ten times or more. V usage is TRBV7-9 and J usage is TRBJ2-5; the D is unclear. This CDR3 is 14 amino acids long. Germline CDR1 and CDR2: SEHNR and FQNEAQ (reference sequence). Trimming removed 1 base from V and 10 bases from J, with 16 bases in between. CDR3 region: CASSLEGSSWVQYF. CDR3 bases: TGTGCCAGCAGCTTAGAGGGATCGTCTTGGGTCCAGTACTTC.